This passage covers 15 T cell receptor beta chains from one sample sequenced in a study of blood T cell repertoires in COVID-19. Clones were read by immunoSEQ multiplex PCR, and TCRdb kept only the in-frame ones, dropping some. The repertoire includes approximately 240,000 clones, around four fifths of them detected once, and just under 6.5% sits in the top ten. Input material: peripheral blood. The receptors stem from a woman between 55 and 75 years old with active or convalescent COVID-19.

This chain joins TRBV6-5 and TRBJ2-1; D is unresolved. In germline, CDR1 is MNHEY, CDR2 SVGAGI. Trimming took off 0 bases at V and 8 bases at J, with 2 bases between the two ends. This CDR3 has 11 residues. This CDR3 reads CASSYSYEQFF. In DNA form, the CDR3 reads TGTGCCAGCAGTTACTCCTATGAGCAGTTCTTC.

The V and J genes are TRBV5-3 and TRBJ1-1; the D gene is possibly TRBD1 (5 bases). TRBV5-3 is reported as an ORF; its role is uncertain. The CDR3 covers 17 residues. V lost 0 bases and J lost 2, with 17 bases in between. The CDR3 region is CARSLGDREGKNTEAFF. For the CDR3, the DNA is TGTGCCAGAAGCTTGGGGGATAGGGAGGGGAAAAACACTGAAGCTTTCTTT.

Notes on this clone: An end of the junction differs from the germline gene, which may be a read error. This sequence joins TRBV3-1 (or the pseudogene TRBV3-2) and TRBJ1-2; 11 nucleotides match TRBD1. CDR3 length equals 14 residues. In germline, CDR1 is LGHDT, CDR2 YNNKEL (reference sequence). The CDR3 is CASSPHRTGGLLAF. The CDR3 nucleotides read TGTGCCAGCAGTCCCCATCGGACAGGGGGCCTTCTAGCCTTC.

This rearrangement joins TRBV19 to TRBJ1-2; TRBD1 might be the D (5 bases). V lost 6 bases and J lost 4, with 12 bases in between. This CDR3 has 13 amino acids. The V gene's germline CDR1 is LNHDA and CDR2 SQIVND (reference sequence). The CDR3 spells CASSPGLLYGYTF. CDR3 in DNA: TGTGCCAGTAGCCCAGGGCTCCTCTATGGCTACACCTTC. Filled out from reference TRBV19 and TRBJ1-2, the complete variable domain reads DGGITQSPKYLFRKEGQNVTLSCEQNLNHDAMYWYRQDPGQGLRLIYYSQIVNDFQKGDIAEGYSVSREKKESFPLTVTSAQKNPTAFYLCASSPGLLYGYTFGSGTRLTVV.

This clone was picked up a small number of times. The rearrangement links TRBV2 to TRBJ2-1, with D perhaps TRBD2 (7 bases). CDR3 length: 14 amino acids. The V and J ends lost 7 bases and 7 bases respectively, with 17 bases between them. The germline V gene encodes CDR1 SNHLY and CDR2 FYNNEI. The CDR3: CASTIPGEGNEQFF. The CDR3 coding sequence is TGTGCCAGCACGATCCCAGGGGAGGGAAATGAGCAGTTCTTC.

The V call is TRBV5-4, the J call TRBJ2-3, with 7 bases that match TRBD1. The CDR3 is 15 residues long. In germline, CDR1 is SGHNT, CDR2 YYREEE (reference sequence). Germline trimming cut 1 base from V and 7 bases from J; bases unmatched to any gene: 9. The CDR3 nucleotides are TGTGCCAGCAGCTTGCTACAGGGGTCCTCACATACGCAGTATTTT. Its protein is CASSLLQGSSHTQYF.

The gene calls are TRBV11-2 and TRBJ2-1; 11 bases match TRBD2. With 7 bases clipped from V and 6 bases from J, the junction kept 8 bases outside the gene matches. Germline CDR1 is SGHAT and CDR2 is FQNNGV. This CDR3 has 15 amino acids. The CDR3 region has the DNA TGTGCCAGCACCCAAATAGCGGGAGGGTCCAATGAGCAGTTCTTC. Protein sequence: CASTQIAGGSNEQFF.

J is TRBJ1-3 and V is TRBV27, with 10 bases aligning to TRBD1. The CDR3 has 17 amino acids. The V gene's germline CDR1 is MNHEY and CDR2 SMNVEV (reference sequence). The trim removed 6 bases at V and 3 bases at J, leaving 11 bases unmatched. This CDR3 reads CASSPGQGKVDGNTIYF. DNA of the CDR3: TGTGCCAGCAGCCCGGGACAGGGGAAGGTAGATGGAAACACCATATATTTT.

This rearrangement joins TRBV5-1 to TRBJ2-1, with unresolved D. The CDR3 has 14 amino acids. Per germline, CDR1 SGHRS and CDR2 YFSETQ. The V gene lost 0 bases and the J gene lost 10 bases, with 14 bases spanning the gap. CDR3 region: CASSLGASHDEQFF. The CDR3 DNA reads as TGCGCCAGCAGCTTGGGGGCCTCTCATGACGAGCAGTTCTTC.

The CDR3 is CASMTGSNTEAFF. The DNA for the CDR3 is TGTGCCAGTATGACGGGATCCAACACTGAAGCTTTCTTT. The rearrangement uses TRBV27 and TRBJ1-1; D remains unclear. Deletions cut 9 bases from V and 2 bases from J, with 13 bases between. The germline V gene encodes CDR1 MNHEY and CDR2 SMNVEV (reference sequence). This CDR3 is 13 amino acids long.

This sequence joins TRBV5-1 and TRBJ2-3, with 7 bases that match TRBD2. CDR1 is SGHRS and CDR2 is YFSETQ in the germline V gene. CDR3 length: 17 amino acids. V lost 3 bases and J lost 0; bases outside the gene matches: 10. CDR3 in amino acids: CASSYLAGDSSTDTQYF. The CDR3 nucleotides read TGCGCCAGCAGCTATTTGGCGGGGGACTCTAGCACAGATACGCAGTATTTT.

The chain carries TRBV19 and TRBJ1-1, with D possibly matching TRBD1 (6 bases). The length of the CDR3 is 13 residues. Germline V gene sequence: CDR1 LNHDA, CDR2 SQIVND (reference sequence). Trimming stripped 5 bases from V and 3 bases from J, with 10 bases between. CDR3 coding DNA: TGTGCCAGTAGTCTAAAGGGGGACACTGAAGCTTTCTTT. Translated: CASSLKGDTEAFF.

This clone was seen a handful of times. The CDR3 loop is CASSLGSQNYEQYV. The CDR3 coding sequence is TGTGCCAGCAGCTTAGGGTCGCAGAACTACGAGCAGTACGTC. The chain has TRBV7-8 and TRBJ2-7; D unclear. This CDR3 spans 14 amino acids. Germline V gives CDR1 SGHVS, CDR2 FQNEAQ. Trimming pared 1 base from V and 3 bases from J, leaving 10 bases between.

This sequence joins TRBV28 and TRBJ1-1; TRBD1 matches at 8 bases. After removal of 2 bases from V and 3 bases from J, the junction contained 5 bases not matched to a gene. Germline V gives CDR1 MDHEN, CDR2 SYDVKM. CDR3 length equals 15 residues. Here the CDR3 reads CASSLTTDRDTEAFF. The CDR3 bases are TGTGCCAGCAGTTTAACTACGGACAGGGACACTGAAGCTTTCTTT.

The chain recombines TRBV20-1 with TRBJ2-7; no clear D. V lost 6 bases to trimming and J lost 4 bases, with 10 bases between them. CDR1 and CDR2 from the germline V gene are DFQATT and SNEGSKA (reference sequence). This CDR3 comprises 11 residues. The CDR3 DNA reads as TGCAGTGCGGGCCCCGGATACGAGCAGTACTTC. Encoded protein: CSAGPGYEQYF.